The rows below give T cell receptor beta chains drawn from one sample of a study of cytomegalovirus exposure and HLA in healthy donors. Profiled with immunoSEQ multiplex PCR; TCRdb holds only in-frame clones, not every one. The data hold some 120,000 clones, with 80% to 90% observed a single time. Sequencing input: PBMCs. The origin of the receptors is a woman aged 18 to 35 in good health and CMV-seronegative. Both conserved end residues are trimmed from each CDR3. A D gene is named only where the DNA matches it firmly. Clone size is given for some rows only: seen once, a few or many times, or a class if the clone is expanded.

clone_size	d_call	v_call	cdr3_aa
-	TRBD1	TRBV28	ASSPDRFIRAANYGYT
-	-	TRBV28	ASSLDTARTYNSPLH
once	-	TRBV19	ASSIDNLAGSYGYT
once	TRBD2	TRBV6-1	ASTSLRGGKNEQY
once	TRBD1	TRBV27	ASINYRDRWPLHYGYT
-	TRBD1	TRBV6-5	ASLPGQGSGGEQF
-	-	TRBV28	ASSLRANVGDTQY
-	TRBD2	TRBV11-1	ASSLAAGGNYEQY
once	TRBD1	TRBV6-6	ASSPGGDRGTEAF
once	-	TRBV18	ASSPTGDPNYGYT
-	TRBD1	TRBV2	ASSGSGGADNEQF
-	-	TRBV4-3	ASSQDLGVLQPQH
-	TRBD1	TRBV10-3	AISESGQGLNTEAF
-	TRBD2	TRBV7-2	ASTLTTGLAGETQY
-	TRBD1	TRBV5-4	ASSEGQLNTEAF
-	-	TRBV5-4	ASSSGRAHGYEQY
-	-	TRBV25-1	ASSEGLPFSGNTIY
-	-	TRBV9	ASSVSGYNEQF
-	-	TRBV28	ASSPVDPRRGENYGYT
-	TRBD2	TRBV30	AWTGPSGGPRSYNEQF
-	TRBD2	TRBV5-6	ASSLASGGRDTQY
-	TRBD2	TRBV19	ASSIFAGEGYEQF
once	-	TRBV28	ASRRRGAGELF
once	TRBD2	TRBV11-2	ASSLGRRQREPGETQY
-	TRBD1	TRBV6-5	ASNKGGTGGYGYT
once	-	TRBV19	ASSTVLGGAVEQF
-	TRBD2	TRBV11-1	ASSPGLAGGGNEQF
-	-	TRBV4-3	ASSQGLYSSNEQF
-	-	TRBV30	AWSAQRTANSNQPQH
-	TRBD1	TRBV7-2	ASSLVTGVEQY
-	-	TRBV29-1	SVPRDNEQF
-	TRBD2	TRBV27	ASSSHRATSGRVGEQY
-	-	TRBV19	ASTPGERRFTEAF
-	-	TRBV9	ASSVALGGYEQY
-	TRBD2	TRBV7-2	ASSLAGLATEQY
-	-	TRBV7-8	ASSPLSGGLDNEQF
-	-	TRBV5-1	ASSSTSTDTQY
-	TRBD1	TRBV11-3	ASSLEGTGGYNEQF
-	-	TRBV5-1	ASRRDQGYSPLH
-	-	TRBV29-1	SVVGGAGASSAGYT
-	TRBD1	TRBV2	ASGADRANSPLH
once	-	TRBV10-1	ASTLYEQY
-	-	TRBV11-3	ASSLDGQLAKNIQY
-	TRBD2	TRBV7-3	ASSSTSGSYNEQF
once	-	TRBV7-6	ASSSNRVQETQY
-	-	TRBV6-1	ASSEAWPGNYGYT
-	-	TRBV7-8	ASSLVARDSPLH
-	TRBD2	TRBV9	ASSAPGGSSRTDTQY
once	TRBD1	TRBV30	ARGTGGVGYGYT
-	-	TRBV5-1	ASSLGDRYTEAF
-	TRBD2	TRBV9	ASSGTSGGLSGYNEQF
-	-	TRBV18	ASSPLGLNHNEQF
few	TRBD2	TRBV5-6	ASSEGLADSYEQY
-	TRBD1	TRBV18	ASSRGQGPNTEAF
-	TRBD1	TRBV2	ASRQGADPDTQY